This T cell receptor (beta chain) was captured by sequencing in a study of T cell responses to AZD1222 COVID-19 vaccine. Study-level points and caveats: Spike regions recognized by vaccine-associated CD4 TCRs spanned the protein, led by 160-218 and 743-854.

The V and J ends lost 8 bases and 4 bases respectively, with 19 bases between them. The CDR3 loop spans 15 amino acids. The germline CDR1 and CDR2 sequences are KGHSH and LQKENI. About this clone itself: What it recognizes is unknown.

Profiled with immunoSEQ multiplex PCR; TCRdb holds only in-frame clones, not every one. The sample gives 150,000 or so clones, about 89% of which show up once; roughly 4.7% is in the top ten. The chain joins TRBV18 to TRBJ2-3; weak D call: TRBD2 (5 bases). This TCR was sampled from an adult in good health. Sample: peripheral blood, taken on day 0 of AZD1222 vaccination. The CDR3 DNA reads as TGTGCCAGCCGAACTCAGGATGGGAGCGCAGATACGCAGTATTTT. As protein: CASRTQDGSADTQYF.